This TCR beta chain stems from a study of human T cells and chemical hapten exposure (dated by TCRdb to about 2021). Study-level background: For sensitization, 2% DPC in acetone was applied to a roughly 2 cm by roughly 2 cm area of upper inner arm skin. Weekly therapeutic DPC doses were additionally applied to the scalp of patients throughout the roughly 23-week study period. Patch tests used Finn chambers with 0.01% DPC on the upper back, scored after 6 days by International Contact Dermatitis Research Group standards. The patient cohort, mostly female, included alopecia areata with under or over 50% scalp involvement, alopecia totalis and alopecia universalis. Libraries were pooled for sequencing, and variation in per-sample TCR yields was attributed mainly to small differences in library volumes within the pool. The study tracked peripheral blood TCR repertoire changes in vivo during primary and secondary sensitization to the hapten diphenylcyclopropenone (DPC) in alopecia patients. Blood samples were taken from patients before sensitization (week 0) and at 2, 6 and about 24 weeks after DPC sensitization. For TCR sequencing, blood came from 25 to 35 alopecia patients at anywhere from one to four time points (pre-sensitization, 2, 6 and 24 weeks).

About this clonotype: Its antigen is currently not known. One base away there is no much larger clone; base qualities are not given.

Preparation of the library involved RACE. The sample was run on a NextSeq 500. During library preparation, unique molecular identifiers were attached to individual cDNA molecules so that TCRs could be counted in a quantitative, reproducible way. For every blood RNA sample, sequencing covered both the TCR alpha and TCR beta chains. In the source study's methods: A median of about 89,000 TCRs per sample was observed, with a range of 23,224 to 690,600. The Decombinator software suite was used to annotate V, J and CDR3 in the TCR reads. For PS versus PT1 abundance plots, all samples were subsampled to the same number of TCRs (28,000). Expanded TCRs were defined as absent before sensitization and observed at least eight times at the 2-week time point. TCRdb took the public reads, trimmed them with fastp at Q25, ran MiXCR for clone calling and kept in-frame beta chains. Rows with one shared CDR3 protein collapse into an entry with the most common genes and DNA. What appears here as the V and J calls and clone size reflects TCRdb's work, not the paper's. The sample table shows 340,000 or so distinct CDR3 sequences, and approximately 6.3% are seen once. Less than 10% of the sample is held by the ten biggest clonotypes.

What the study reported, not specific to this receptor: Significantly more large CDR3 similarity clusters were formed by expanded TCRs than by pre-sensitization or healthy control sets, consistent with antigen-driven responses. Because every patient had alopecia, a presumed autoimmune disease, the patients' immune response might differ from that of healthy individuals. DPC sensitization did not change how many TCRs were above 1 in 1000 frequency, and no evidence was found of alterations in global repertoire structure. After repeated subsampling, changes were observed in the strength of the expansion versus patch-test correlation and in the threshold at which the correlation became significant. The number of PT1 expanded TCRs positively correlated with patch test score, significant at thresholds 8, 16 and 32 but not 4.

The label giving this sample's time point can be read as: patch test 1, 2 weeks after DPC sensitization. The meaning of the sample's treatment or condition label: therapeutic diphenylcyclopropenone sensitization with weekly scalp DPC. At each patch-test visit, blood was drawn before the patch test was applied. Patients were considered eligible if aged 18 to 70, diagnosed with alopecia and deemed suitable for DPC therapy, and patients were excluded if pregnant. Total RNA was extracted from unfractionated whole blood collected in Tempus Blood RNA tubes. V ends up 1 base short and J 3 bases short, with an unmatched junction base count of 4. Taken from cysteine to phenylalanine, the CDR3 has 18 residues. This entry keeps only the CDR3 DNA: 54 bases, framed from base 1. CDR1 MNHEY and CDR2 SMNVEV are derived from the germline V gene (reference sequence).

Here the chain combines TRBV27 and TRBJ2-6; the central 12 bases match TRBD1. The material was whole blood, obtained in connection with sensitization to the hapten diphenylcyclopropenone (DPC). The receptor was isolated from a young woman with alopecia areata. Some clones in this sample may be carry-over from other donors' samples. The CDR3 has the sequence CASSLLGQGAFGANVLTF. The DNA reads TGTGCCAGCAGTTTATTGGGACAGGGGGCTTTTGGGGCCAACGTCCTGACTTTC.